This entry lists 31 T cell receptor beta chains sequenced from one sample in a study of low-dose radiotherapy and immunotherapy resistance in tumors. Primers targeting TRAV and TRBV primed first-strand cDNA, covering alpha and beta chains. TCR amplification used 20 PCR cycles, a constant-region primer and a V-primer adapter. TCRdb recomputed calls from the reads with MiXCR, one row per CDR3 protein. The sample has fewer than 95,000 distinct CDR3 sequences, 9% to 9.5% seen once; the top ten hold more than 0.85%. Time point: before trial treatment. Here the sequenced sample was PBMCs, taken before treatment. Receptors were obtained from a male donor with prostate cancer.

With regard to this clonotype: A far more abundant clone sits one base away, making this likely a read error. CDR3 bases: TGTGCCAGCAGCTCCCCGGGGCGACTCAATGAGCAGTACTTC. Its protein product is CASSSPGRLNEQYF. The chain links TRBV5-4 to TRBJ2-7; D tentatively fits TRBD1 or TRBD2 (5 bases each). This CDR3 comprises 14 residues. CDR1 and CDR2 (germline): SGHNT, YYREEE (reference sequence). With 3 bases removed from V and 7 bases from J, the gap between germline ends came to 17 bases.

This clonotype has a handful of counts. V gene TRBV2 combines with J gene TRBJ1-1; 8 nucleotides agree with TRBD1. J was trimmed by 5 bases and V by 6 bases; bases with no gene match: 8. The CDR3 is made up of 14 amino acids. Per germline, CDR1 SNHLY and CDR2 FYNNEI. The CDR3 coding sequence is TGTGCCAGCAGCCTACAGGGGGGCAGGACTGAAGCTTTCTTT. It translates to CASSLQGGRTEAFF.

In regard to this clonotype: This may come from a read error, since a much larger clone is one base off. This chain links TRBV20-1 with TRBJ2-1, with a tentative D call TRBD2 (6 bases). CDR1 is DFQATT and CDR2 is SNEGSKA in the germline V gene (reference sequence). The ends were cut back, 1 base at V and 10 bases at J, with 20 bases in the middle. The CDR3 covers 15 residues. Written as DNA, the CDR3 is TGCAGTGCTAGAGTTCAGGGACGGGAGATCTACGAGCAGTTCTTC. As protein: CSARVQGREIYEQFF.

This clonotype has ten or more counts. V gene TRBV18 combines with J gene TRBJ1-2; D call uncertain. The CDR3 totals 13 residues. Germline-derived CDR1 and CDR2 are KGHSH and LQKENI. The germline V and J ends were trimmed by 3 bases and 8 bases, with 13 bases remaining between them. The CDR3 spells CASSPTGSVGYTF. The CDR3 DNA reads TGTGCCAGCTCACCCACCGGTTCCGTGGGCTACACCTTC.

This clonotype has at least ten counts. This rearrangement joins TRBV7-3 to TRBJ2-5; 10 bases are shared with TRBD2. Germline loops: CDR1 SGHTA, CDR2 FQGTGA. The CDR3 runs to 15 residues. V dropped 1 base and J dropped 5; count of bases not matched to a gene: 4. The CDR3 loop is CASSLSGTSVETQYF. The CDR3 nucleotides are TGTGCCAGCAGCTTAAGTGGGACTAGCGTCGAGACCCAGTACTTC.

There are many counts of this clonotype. V gene TRBV29-1 combines with J gene TRBJ2-1; D unresolved. The CDR3 covers 13 residues. V was cut by 1 base and J by 8 bases, with 12 bases left in between. Germline lookup yields CDR1 SQVTM and CDR2 ANQGSEA. The CDR3, as DNA: TGCAGCGTTGAAGTCTTCCCCTCGGATGAGCAGTTCTTC. Translated, it gives CSVEVFPSDEQFF.

Many counts were recorded for this clonotype. This chain uses TRBV20-1 with TRBJ2-5, with 9 bases matching TRBD1. V lost 4 bases, J lost 4 bases, and 7 bases stayed unmatched. CDR3 length: 14 residues. CDR1 is DFQATT, CDR2 SNEGSKA, per germline (reference sequence). In DNA form, the CDR3 reads TGCAGTGCTACAGGGACAGGGTTGGGAGAGACCCAGTACTTC. As protein: CSATGTGLGETQYF.

This clonotype appeared many times. The chain combines TRBV7-2 with TRBJ1-1; D ambiguous. The ends were cut back, 2 bases at V and 0 bases at J, with 10 bases in the middle. The CDR3 extends over 15 amino acids. The germline V gene has CDR1 SGHTA and CDR2 FQGNSA. The CDR3 DNA follows: TGTGCCAGCAGCTTAAGCGGGAGTATGAACACTGAAGCTTTCTTT. Its protein is CASSLSGSMNTEAFF.

This clonotype was recorded a few times. A single base separates this from a much larger clone, so it may be a read error. The rearrangement links TRBV6-2 or TRBV6-3 to TRBJ2-4, with D perhaps TRBD1 or TRBD2 (6 bases each). CDR1 and CDR2 (germline): MNHEY, SVGEGT. V gave up 6 bases and J gave up 5 bases, with 20 bases separating them. The CDR3 length is 16 residues. In nucleotides, the CDR3 is TGTGCCAGCAGAACGGGACTGCCGGGGGCCCAAAACATTCAGTACTTC. Its protein product is CASRTGLPGAQNIQYF.

This clonotype has at least ten counts. V usage is TRBV10-3 and J usage is TRBJ1-2, with D possibly being TRBD1 (5 bases). V was pared by 3 bases and J by 7 bases, with 15 bases between. CDR1 is ENHRY and CDR2 is SYGVKD in the germline V gene. CDR3 length: 14 residues. CDR3 loop: CAISERPRDSGYTF. CDR3 sequence (DNA): TGTGCCATCAGTGAACGCCCCAGGGACTCTGGCTACACCTTC.

This clonotype was found many times. This chain uses TRBV19 with TRBJ1-4; no reliable D call. Deletions cut 5 bases from V and 6 bases from J, with 10 bases between. From germline, CDR1 is LNHDA and CDR2 SQIVND (reference sequence). The CDR3 has 13 residues. CDR3 sequence reads: CASSPREDEKLFF. The CDR3 DNA reads TGTGCCAGTAGTCCAAGGGAAGATGAAAAACTGTTTTTT. Supplemented by reference TRBV19 and TRBJ1-4, the full variable domain reads DGGITQSPKYLFRKEGQNVTLSCEQNLNHDAMYWYRQDPGQGLRLIYYSQIVNDFQKGDIAEGYSVSREKKESFPLTVTSAQKNPTAFYLCASSPREDEKLFFGSGTQLSVL.

This clonotype came up many times. The V call is TRBV24-1, the J call TRBJ2-7, with D tentatively TRBD1 (7 bases). The CDR3 extends over 17 amino acids. Between the trimmed V and J ends, which lost 4 bases and 0 bases, there was a span of 18 bases. Germline assignment: CDR1 KGHDR and CDR2 SFDVKD. In DNA, the CDR3 is TGTGCCACCAGTGACCCGCGGGACAGAGGGGGCTCCTACGAGCAGTACTTC. It yields the protein CATSDPRDRGGSYEQYF.

This clonotype was recorded at least ten times. The rearrangement links TRBV24-1 to TRBJ2-2; D not resolved. Deletions cut 3 bases from V and 0 bases from J, with 13 bases between. Germline CDR1 reads KGHDR; CDR2 reads SFDVKD. The CDR3 sequence is 17 residues long. This CDR3 reads CATSDPDPAPNTGELFF. The CDR3 DNA is TGTGCCACCAGTGATCCCGACCCCGCTCCGAACACCGGGGAGCTGTTTTTT.

This clonotype was seen repeatedly, ten times or more. The genes are TRBV5-1 and TRBJ2-3, with D hard to call. Germline V gene lookup returns CDR1 SGHRS and CDR2 YFSETQ. With 2 bases removed from V and 0 bases from J, the gap between germline ends came to 7 bases. The CDR3 loop spans 14 amino acids. CDR3 sequence (DNA): TGCGCCAGCAGCTTCCCGGATAGCACAGATACGCAGTATTTT. Its protein is CASSFPDSTDTQYF.

This clonotype was seen many times. The chain employs TRBV12-3 or TRBV12-4 and TRBJ2-5; 10 bases are shared with TRBD2. This CDR3 region has 15 residues. Losses at the gene ends were 4 bases for V and 5 bases for J; bases not matched to a gene: 7. In DNA form, the CDR3 reads TGTGCCAGCAGTTGGCTAGCGGGAGAGGGGGAGACCCAGTACTTC. Translated, it gives CASSWLAGEGETQYF.

This clonotype came up many times. The chain's CDR3 is CSAPMESSGRRSQQETQYF. In DNA, the CDR3 is TGCAGTGCTCCAATGGAGTCTAGCGGGAGGCGGTCCCAACAAGAGACCCAGTACTTC. This chain joins TRBV20-1 and TRBJ2-5, with 11 bases matching TRBD2. J was trimmed by 2 bases and V by 5 bases; bases with no gene match: 19. The germline V gene encodes CDR1 DFQATT and CDR2 SNEGSKA (reference sequence). CDR3 size: 19 residues.

This clonotype has at least ten counts. The chain has TRBV28 and TRBJ2-3; D unclear. CDR1 MDHEN and CDR2 SYDVKM come from the germline V gene. The V and J ends lost 6 bases and 3 bases respectively, with 4 bases between them. The CDR3 is 11 amino acids. The CDR3 spells CASRGTDTQYF. As DNA, the CDR3 is TGTGCCAGCAGGGGGACAGATACGCAGTATTTT. Full variable domain (outside the CDR3, taken from reference TRBV28 and TRBJ2-3): DVKVTQSSRYLVKRTGEKVFLECVQDMDHENMFWYRQDPGLGLRLIYFSYDVKMKEKGDIPEGYSVSREKKERFSLILESASTNQTSMYLCASRGTDTQYFGPGTRLTVL.

This clonotype was observed many times. The chain recombines TRBV2 with TRBJ2-3; 7 nucleotides align to TRBD2. This CDR3 comprises 15 residues. CDR1 is SNHLY, CDR2 FYNNEI, per germline. Trimming removed 3 bases from V and 2 bases from J; junction bases left unmatched: 5. The CDR3 DNA reads TGTGCCAGCAGTGATCTAGCGGTCTCCACAGATACGCAGTATTTT. It is translated as CASSDLAVSTDTQYF.

In its sample, this clonotype was seen many times. J is TRBJ2-1 and V is TRBV19; 8 positions match TRBD2. The length of the CDR3 is 15 residues. The germline CDR1 and CDR2 sequences are LNHDA and SQIVND (reference sequence). V dropped 3 bases and J dropped 9; count of bases not matched to a gene: 10. The CDR3 DNA is TGTGCCAGTAGTATTGCTGGGACTAGAATAAGTGAGCAGTTCTTC. Protein product: CASSIAGTRISEQFF. The complete variable domain, with remaining parts taken from reference TRBV19 and TRBJ2-1, reads DGGITQSPKYLFRKEGQNVTLSCEQNLNHDAMYWYRQDPGQGLRLIYYSQIVNDFQKGDIAEGYSVSREKKESFPLTVTSAQKNPTAFYLCASSIAGTRISEQFFGPGTRLTVL.

V and J are TRBV27 and TRBJ2-5; possibly TRBD1 for D (5 bases). Trimming removed 3 bases from V and 4 bases from J, with 15 bases in between. The CDR3 runs 15 residues. CDR1 and CDR2 from the germline V gene are MNHEY and SMNVEV (reference sequence). The CDR3 protein is CASSLRRGLRETQYF. The CDR3 coding sequence is TGTGCCAGCAGTTTGCGAAGGGGCCTCCGAGAGACCCAGTACTTC.

The chain uses TRBV28 and TRBJ2-7; D gene unclear. This CDR3 is 11 amino acids long. Germline V gives CDR1 MDHEN, CDR2 SYDVKM. V lost 10 bases to trimming and J lost 2 bases, with 9 bases between them. This CDR3 reads CAIGLTYEQYF. In DNA, the CDR3 is TGTGCCATAGGCTTGACCTACGAGCAGTACTTC.

The sample holds many counts of this clonotype. V gene TRBV7-2 combines with J gene TRBJ2-1; no clear D. V gave up 5 bases and J gave up 4 bases, with 18 bases separating them. The length of the CDR3 is 16 residues. CDR1 SGHTA and CDR2 FQGNSA come from the germline V gene. CDR3 DNA sequence: TGTGCCAGCAGCCCTAATGCCGTGGCCAATTACAATGAGCAGTTCTTC. Translation: CASSPNAVANYNEQFF.

This clonotype was found many times. This chain links TRBV5-5 with TRBJ1-4; D is uncertain. Germline V gene lookup returns CDR1 SGHKS and CDR2 YYEKEE (reference sequence). Trimming removed 4 bases from V and 3 bases from J, with 13 bases in between. This CDR3 is built from 15 residues. The chain's CDR3 is CASSPEEVSNEKLFF. For the CDR3, the DNA is TGTGCCAGCAGCCCGGAGGAGGTGTCTAATGAAAAACTGTTTTTT.

This clonotype occurred many times. J is TRBJ1-4 and V is TRBV5-1; D possibly corresponds to TRBD1 (5 bases). V was trimmed by 0 bases and J by 4 bases, leaving 10 bases between them. The CDR3 runs to 15 residues. Germline values: CDR1 SGHRS, CDR2 YFSETQ. The CDR3 is CASSLAAGRNEKLFF. The CDR3 coding sequence is TGCGCCAGCAGCTTGGCGGCAGGGCGTAATGAAAAACTGTTTTTT.

At least ten counts were recorded for this clonotype. This chain links TRBV6-5 with TRBJ2-2; tentatively, D is TRBD1 or TRBD2 (5 bases each). There are 13 residues in the CDR3. From germline, CDR1 is MNHEY and CDR2 SVGAGI. Trimming shortened V by 6 bases and J by 7 bases, and 12 bases separated the two germline ends. In DNA form, the CDR3 reads TGTGCCAGCAGCCGTTTTGGGGGCGGGGAGCTGTTTTTT. Translated, it gives CASSRFGGGELFF.

This clonotype is medium-sized within its sample. CDR3 sequence reads: CASRPPEGPEAFF. For the CDR3, the DNA is TGTGCCAGCAGGCCCCCCGAAGGACCTGAAGCTTTCTTT. This sequence joins TRBV28 and TRBJ1-1; D is unclear. The CDR3 loop spans 13 amino acids. The germline gives CDR1 MDHEN, CDR2 SYDVKM. V lost 6 bases and J 6 bases, leaving 14 bases between the germline ends.

This clonotype was observed many times. The J gene is TRBJ2-1, the V gene TRBV28; 8 bases map to TRBD2. The CDR3 has 14 amino acids. Germline trimming cut 7 bases from V and 4 bases from J; bases unmatched to any gene: 6. The V gene's germline CDR1 is MDHEN and CDR2 SYDVKM. CDR3 bases: TGTGCCAGCACCAGCGGGAGATTTTACAATGAGCAGTTCTTC. Protein sequence: CASTSGRFYNEQFF.

This clonotype was recorded many times. The rearrangement links TRBV20-1 to TRBJ2-3, with unresolved D. CDR3 length: 10 residues. Germline assignment: CDR1 DFQATT and CDR2 SNEGSKA (reference sequence). Trimming took 6 bases from V and 5 from J, leaving 6 bases between them. The chain's CDR3 is CSASIDTQYF. In DNA form, the CDR3 reads TGCAGTGCCTCAATAGATACGCAGTATTTT.

This clonotype occurred many times. CDR3 bases: TGTGCCAGCAGCCCGGATGGGAGCGGGATAATCTACGAGCAGTACTTC. It yields the protein CASSPDGSGIIYEQYF. V gene TRBV7-2 combines with J gene TRBJ2-7, with 7 positions matching TRBD2. From germline, CDR1 is SGHTA and CDR2 FQGNSA. With V trimmed by 5 bases and J by 3 bases, 13 bases remained unmatched. CDR3 length equals 16 residues.

This clonotype was detected ten times or more. The chain recombines TRBV24-1 with TRBJ2-2; D uncertain. V was trimmed by 7 bases and J by 3 bases, leaving 2 bases between them. Germline lookup yields CDR1 KGHDR and CDR2 SFDVKD. The CDR3 is made up of 11 amino acids. The CDR3 DNA reads as TGTGCCACCAGGGACACCGGGGAGCTGTTTTTT. Translating it yields CATRDTGELFF.

This clonotype was observed many times. The J gene is TRBJ1-1, the V gene TRBV4-3; D is perhaps TRBD1 (5 bases). Per germline, CDR1 LGHNA and CDR2 YSLEER. The CDR3 loop spans 16 amino acids. Trimming stripped 0 bases from V and 4 bases from J, with 15 bases between. The CDR3 nucleotides read TGCGCCAGCAGCCAAGACCCGGGGGGGGAGGGCACTGAAGCTTTCTTT. Protein product: CASSQDPGGEGTEAFF.